This note documents a single T cell receptor (beta chain) sequence. Its antigen is as yet unknown. The germline CDR1 and CDR2 sequences are SGHDT and YYEEEE. CDR3 size: 14 residues. Trimming shortened V by 4 bases and J by 5 bases, and 15 bases separated the two germline ends. These data are taken from a study of cytomegalovirus exposure and HLA in healthy donors. Study-wide results and limits: The analysis excluded some indistinguishable V segments, including TRBV6-2 and TRBV6-3. At a 0.05 false discovery rate, a later analysis found around 17,000 TCR beta sequences to be associated with HLA alleles.

The PCR had 60 Vbeta and 13 Jbeta primers. Produced via immunoSEQ multiplex PCR; TCRdb's table is partial and in-frame only. Of 150,000 to 200,000 clones in the sample, 82% are singletons; the top ten hold over 1.2%. The clonotype comes from a girl aged 5-17 years in good health and CMV-seropositive. This chain links TRBV5-6 with TRBJ1-1, with D possibly TRBD1 on 6 matching bases. The specimen sequenced was PBMCs. The CDR3 sequence: CASSVNRVGTEAFF. In nucleotides, the CDR3 is TGTGCCAGCAGCGTGAACAGGGTAGGAACTGAAGCTTTCTTT.